These T cell receptor beta chains were read from a single sample in a study of blood T cell repertoires in COVID-19. Here immunoSEQ multiplex PCR was the method, and the copy in TCRdb shows in-frame clones only, minus some. The profile shows a few hundred thousand clones, around 88% of them singletons. Material for sequencing was peripheral blood. The receptors shown here come from a man older than 75 with acute or convalescent COVID-19. Each CDR3 is given with its conserved first and last residue. The D gene is left open where the match is weak. The size entry is marked missing in some rows and otherwise reads once, few, many or a size class.

>TRBJ1-6|.|TRBV2|.
CASRRELNSPLHF
TGTGCCAGCAGAAGAGAGCTGAATTCACCCCTCCACTTT
>TRBJ1-4|.|TRBV3-1/TRBV3-2|TRBD1
CASSQRQGVEKLFF
TGTGCCAGCAGCCAGCGACAGGGTGTTGAAAAACTGTTTTTT
>TRBJ2-4|.|TRBV5-4|TRBD1
CASSLLTGEKNIQYF
TGTGCCAGCAGCTTGCTCACAGGGGAAAAAAACATTCAGTACTTC
>TRBJ2-5|.|TRBV7-8|.
CASSSDIQETQYF
TGTGCCAGCAGCTCGGACATCCAAGAGACCCAGTACTTC
>TRBJ1-2|many|TRBV19|.
CASSRQGSSGYTF
TGTGCCAGTAGTAGGCAGGGGTCGAGTGGCTACACCTTC
>TRBJ2-5|.|TRBV7-2|TRBD2
CASSKVLAEETQYF
TGTGCCAGCAGCAAAGTACTAGCGGAAGAGACCCAGTACTTC
>TRBJ2-2|.|TRBV19|TRBD2
CASRTSGRTSGGELFF
TGTGCCAGTCGGACTAGCGGGAGGACCTCAGGGGGGGAGCTGTTTTTT
>TRBJ2-4|.|TRBV19|.
CASSIDRGSQNIQYF
TGTGCCAGTAGTATAGACCGGGGTTCTCAAAACATTCAGTACTTC
>TRBJ2-5|once|TRBV7-2|TRBD2
CASSLGLAGAEGTQYF
TGTGCCAGCAGCTTAGGCCTAGCGGGAGCCGAAGGGACCCAGTACTTC
>TRBJ1-1|.|TRBV27|.
CASSLFVGVNTEAFF
TGTGCCAGCAGTTTATTCGTAGGGGTGAACACTGAAGCTTTCTTT
>TRBJ2-5|.|TRBV6-6|TRBD2
CASSGGGRQETQYF
TGTGCCAGCAGTGGCGGGGGGAGACAAGAGACCCAGTACTTC
>TRBJ2-1|.|TRBV27|TRBD2
CASSSGLAGGPWDEQFF
TGTGCCAGCAGTAGCGGACTAGCGGGAGGGCCTTGGGATGAGCAGTTCTTC
>TRBJ1-2|.|TRBV2|.
CASSRQTNYGYTF
TGTGCCAGCAGTAGACAGACTAACTATGGCTACACCTTC
>TRBJ2-3|.|TRBV19|TRBD1
CASRGTGAHTDTQYF
TGTGCCAGTAGGGGGACAGGGGCACACACAGATACGCAGTATTTT
>TRBJ2-7|.|TRBV28|.
CASSFSYEQYF
TGTGCCAGCAGTTTTTCGTACGAGCAGTACTTC
>TRBJ2-7|once|TRBV19|TRBD1
CASSILGQASYEQYF
TGTGCCAGTAGTATTTTGGGACAGGCCTCCTACGAGCAGTACTTC
>TRBJ2-3|.|TRBV5-1|.
CASSYRGGTDTQYF
TGCGCCAGCAGTTACAGGGGGGGGACAGATACGCAGTATTTT
>TRBJ1-4|.|TRBV19|TRBD1
CASTAIQGIGLTNEKLFF
TGTGCCAGTACCGCCATACAGGGGATTGGGTTAACTAATGAAAAACTGTTTTTT
>TRBJ1-2|.|TRBV7-9|.
CASSYQGWSYTF
TGTGCCAGCAGCTACCAGGGGTGGAGCTACACCTTC
>TRBJ2-7|.|TRBV5-1|TRBD1
CASSLTDRGPTLNYEQYF
TGCGCCAGCAGCCTAACGGACAGGGGGCCAACGTTAAACTACGAGCAGTACTTC
>TRBJ1-1|.|TRBV9|.
CASSPLNTEAFF
TGTGCCAGCAGCCCCCTTAACACTGAAGCTTTCTTT
>TRBJ2-1|.|TRBV28|TRBD2
CATWSLAGAQKQFF
TGTGCCACTTGGTCCCTAGCGGGAGCCCAAAAGCAGTTCTTC
>TRBJ1-5|.|TRBV28|TRBD1
CASSYTSIRDRSNQPQHF
TGTGCCAGCAGTTACACATCAATCCGGGACAGAAGCAATCAGCCCCAGCATTTT
>TRBJ2-1|.|TRBV6-4|.
CASSLETSDNEQFF
TGTGCCAGCAGCTTAGAAACCTCGGACAATGAGCAGTTCTTC
>TRBJ2-3|.|TRBV9|TRBD1
CASSVAGGTGVGTDTQYF
TGTGCCAGCAGCGTAGCGGGGGGGACAGGGGTGGGCACAGATACGCAGTATTTT
>TRBJ1-6|few|TRBV6-6|.
CASTHISVYNSPLHF
TGTGCCAGCACCCATATCTCAGTCTATAATTCACCCCTCCACTTT
>TRBJ1-2|.|TRBV5-1|.
CASSLNGGTNYGYTF
TGCGCCAGCAGCTTGAACGGAGGGACTAACTATGGCTACACCTTC
>TRBJ1-5|.|TRBV6-5|.
CASSYSINQPQHF
TGTGCCAGCAGTTACTCCATCAATCAGCCCCAGCATTTT
>TRBJ2-3|few|TRBV5-5|.
CASSLAAYTDTQYF
TGTGCCAGCAGCTTAGCGGCCTACACAGATACGCAGTATTTT
>TRBJ2-5|.|TRBV18|TRBD2
CASSPLGGEYQETQYF
TGTGCCAGCTCACCACTCGGGGGGGAGTACCAAGAGACCCAGTACTTC
>TRBJ2-5|.|TRBV7-9|.
CASLAPGQETQYF
TGTGCCAGCTTAGCCCCGGGCCAAGAGACCCAGTACTTC
>TRBJ2-5|.|TRBV5-1|TRBD1
CASSLEGQGLQETQYF
TGCGCCAGCAGCTTGGAGGGACAGGGCCTCCAAGAGACCCAGTACTTC
>TRBJ2-6|.|TRBV29-1|.
CSVSGAGANVLTF
TGCAGCGTCTCAGGGGCAGGGGCCAACGTCCTGACTTTC
>TRBJ1-1|.|TRBV6-6|TRBD1
CASIPQGGTEAFF
TGTGCCAGCATTCCACAGGGGGGGACTGAAGCTTTCTTT
>TRBJ1-5|.|TRBV6-2/TRBV6-3|TRBD1
CASSLWTGSNQPQHF
TGTGCCAGCAGTTTATGGACAGGGAGCAATCAGCCCCAGCATTTT